The 24 T cell receptor beta chains presented below share a single source sample, sequenced in a study of cytomegalovirus exposure and HLA in healthy donors. The PCR employed 60 Vbeta primers together with 13 Jbeta primers. TCRdb's copy holds only in-frame clones and misses some; the assay was immunoSEQ multiplex PCR. The sample consists of 120,000 or so clones, approximately 75% of them appearing once. The source material was PBMCs. All receptors come from a man aged 45-65 years in good health and CMV-seropositive.

The CDR3 DNA is TGTGCCAGCAGCTTGGCCAGGGGTAACTATGGCTACACCTTC. Translating gives CASSLARGNYGYTF. The chain links TRBV5-4 to TRBJ1-2, with D perhaps matching TRBD1 (6 bases). The germline gives CDR1 SGHNT, CDR2 YYREEE (reference sequence). Trimming pared 0 bases from V and 1 base from J, leaving 7 bases between. The length of the CDR3 is 14 residues.

J is TRBJ1-2 and V is TRBV9, with 7 bases aligning to TRBD1. Germline V gene sequence: CDR1 SGDLS, CDR2 YYNGEE. V dropped 4 bases and J dropped 6; count of bases not matched to a gene: 9. The CDR3 length is 14 residues. The CDR3 protein is CASSKETGRDGYTF. The CDR3 nucleotides are TGTGCCAGCAGCAAAGAGACAGGGCGGGATGGCTACACCTTC.

CDR3 DNA sequence: TGTGCCACCAGCACACAATTCGCTAACACTGAAGCTTTCTTT. Protein product: CATSTQFANTEAFF. The genes are TRBV15 and TRBJ1-1; unclear D gene. This CDR3 has 14 amino acids. CDR1 LNHNV and CDR2 YYDKDF come from the germline V gene (reference sequence). The V end lost 4 bases, the J end lost 2 bases, and 11 bases lay between the germline ends.

The V call is TRBV6-1, the J call TRBJ1-2; maybe TRBD1 (6 bases). Trimming pared 6 bases from V and 1 base from J, leaving 15 bases between. The CDR3 has 15 amino acids. Germline CDR1 MNHNS, CDR2 SASEGT. The CDR3 is CASSQAGGNNYGYTF. In DNA, the CDR3 is TGTGCCAGCAGCCAAGCGGGGGGCAATAACTATGGCTACACCTTC.

This clone turned up a few times. The chain couples TRBV4-1 to TRBJ2-7; D is possibly TRBD2 (6 bases). The CDR3 is 13 residues long. Per the germline V gene, CDR1 is MGHRA and CDR2 is YSYEKL. Trimming removed 4 bases at V and 1 base at J, with 8 bases between. CDR3 coding DNA: TGCGCCAGCAGCCGGGGACTTTCCTACGAGCAGTACTTC. Protein sequence: CASSRGLSYEQYF.

This clone was recorded once. V is TRBV29-1 and J is TRBJ1-2; tentative D call: TRBD1 (5 bases). CDR1 is SQVTM and CDR2 is ANQGSEA in the germline V gene. V gave up 4 bases and J gave up 6 bases, with 9 bases separating them. The CDR3 contains 11 residues. CDR3 in amino acids: CSVGPRDGYTF. The DNA for the CDR3 is TGCAGCGTTGGGCCCAGGGATGGCTACACCTTC.

The gene calls are TRBV27 and TRBJ1-1, with 8 bases lining up with TRBD1. The CDR3 contains 14 residues. The V gene end was trimmed by 6 bases and the J gene end by 6 bases; junction bases not matched to a gene: 9. Germline V gene sequence: CDR1 MNHEY, CDR2 SMNVEV (reference sequence). DNA for the CDR3: TGTGCCAGCAGGTCGACAGGGGAGTTCGCTGAAGCTTTCTTT. Translating it yields CASRSTGEFAEAFF.

The sample holds a few counts of this clone. V gene TRBV5-1 combines with J gene TRBJ1-2; TRBD1 aligns across 9 bases. CDR1 SGHRS and CDR2 YFSETQ come from the germline V gene. CDR3 length equals 14 residues. V shed 6 bases, J shed 2 bases, and the junction held 5 bases outside the gene matches. In DNA, the CDR3 is TGCGCCAGCACACCGACAGGGGGGAACTATGGCTACACCTTC. As protein: CASTPTGGNYGYTF.

The V and J genes are TRBV5-1 and TRBJ2-2; a weak D match, TRBD2 (5 bases). This CDR3 comprises 15 residues. The ends were cut back, 4 bases at V and 4 bases at J, with 14 bases in the middle. The germline gives CDR1 SGHRS, CDR2 YFSETQ. CDR3 loop: CASSPAPGSTGELFF. The CDR3 region has the DNA TGCGCCAGCAGCCCTGCCCCGGGGAGCACCGGGGAGCTGTTTTTT.

The chain has TRBV2 and TRBJ2-5; D perhaps matches TRBD2 (6 bases). This CDR3 comprises 13 residues. The V gene's germline CDR1 is SNHLY and CDR2 FYNNEI. Trimming left V 6 bases short and J 4 bases short, with 12 bases between. The CDR3 loop is CASSRDSGETQYF. In DNA, the CDR3 is TGTGCCAGCAGCCGGGACTCCGGAGAGACCCAGTACTTC.

The chain couples TRBV13 to TRBJ1-1; D is perhaps TRBD1 (6 bases). Germline V gene sequence: CDR1 PRHDT, CDR2 FYEKMQ (reference sequence). V lost 5 bases and J lost 0, with 13 bases in between. This CDR3 spans 15 amino acids. CDR3 protein: CASSIGQNMNTEAFF. In DNA, the CDR3 is TGTGCCAGCAGCATCGGACAGAACATGAACACTGAAGCTTTCTTT.

This sequence joins TRBV5-1 and TRBJ1-4, with no clear D. This CDR3 is built from 14 residues. The germline gives CDR1 SGHRS, CDR2 YFSETQ. The V end was cut by 0 bases, the J end by 6 bases, with 9 bases between. CDR3 protein: CASSLGRGDEKLFF. In DNA form, the CDR3 reads TGCGCCAGCAGCTTGGGGCGGGGTGATGAAAAACTGTTTTTT.

This clone was seen a single time. The V and J genes are TRBV5-1 and TRBJ2-1; TRBD2 agrees at 12 bases. V shed 4 bases, J shed 5 bases, and the junction held 4 bases outside the gene matches. The CDR3 loop spans 15 amino acids. CDR1 and CDR2 (germline): SGHRS, YFSETQ. For the CDR3, the DNA is TGCGCCAGCAGCATAGGACTAGCGGGGAACAATGAGCAGTTCTTC. It specifies CASSIGLAGNNEQFF.

This chain joins TRBV9 and TRBJ2-1, with a tentative D call TRBD2 (5 bases). Germline V CDR1 and CDR2: SGDLS, YYNGEE. This CDR3 region has 15 residues. Trimming shortened V by 7 bases and J by 1 base, and 15 bases separated the two germline ends. In DNA, the CDR3 is TGTGCCAGCGACCCCCGGGAAAAATCCTACAATGAGCAGTTCTTC. This codes for CASDPREKSYNEQFF. Full variable domain (remainder filled in from reference TRBV9 and TRBJ2-1): DSGVTQTPKHLITATGQRVTLRCSPRSGDLSVYWYQQSLDQGLQFLIQYYNGEERAKGNILERFSAQQFPDLHSELNLSSLELGDSALYFCASDPREKSYNEQFFGPGTRLTVL.

The chain joins TRBV5-1 to TRBJ1-1; D gene ambiguous. The CDR3 loop spans 14 amino acids. The ends were cut back, 3 bases at V and 3 bases at J, with 12 bases in the middle. Germline CDR1 SGHRS, CDR2 YFSETQ. The CDR3 nucleotides are TGCGCCAGCAGCTACAACCTCGGAGACACTGAAGCTTTCTTT. It encodes CASSYNLGDTEAFF.

This clone was recorded a few times. This chain joins TRBV6-5 and TRBJ2-7, with D maybe TRBD1 (5 bases). The V and J ends lost 5 bases and 9 bases respectively, with 20 bases between them. The CDR3 contains 14 residues. Germline loops: CDR1 MNHEY, CDR2 SVGAGI. In DNA form, the CDR3 reads TGTGCCAGCAGTACCCCCGGTAGGGGTTTCGGGCAGTACTTC. Its protein product is CASSTPGRGFGQYF.

The V gene is TRBV18, the J gene TRBJ1-5, with 8 bases matching TRBD1. Germline CDR1 reads KGHSH; CDR2 reads LQKENI. V lost 3 bases to trimming and J lost 2 bases; unmatched junction nucleotides: 3. The CDR3 loop spans 15 amino acids. CDR3 loop: CASSPDRVGNQPQHF. The CDR3 nucleotides are TGTGCCAGCTCACCGGACAGGGTAGGCAATCAGCCCCAGCATTTT.

The chain links TRBV10-2 to TRBJ2-7; 8 bases fit TRBD1. V trimming: 8 bases; J trimming: 3 bases; junction bases outside the gene matches: 15. Per germline, CDR1 WSHSY and CDR2 SAAADI. The CDR3 length is 16 residues. CDR3 sequence reads: CASEGSRQGKGYEQYF. The CDR3 nucleotides are TGCGCCAGCGAGGGGTCCCGACAGGGGAAGGGCTACGAGCAGTACTTC.

This clone was detected a few times. The rearrangement links TRBV6-4 to TRBJ1-2; 10 positions match TRBD1. The CDR3 extends over 14 amino acids. V was clipped by 2 bases and J by 4 bases; unmatched bases: 1. CDR1 is MRHNA and CDR2 is SNTAGT in the germline V gene. CDR3 amino acids: CASSDRTGGYGYTF. The CDR3 nucleotides are TGTGCCAGCAGTGACCGGACAGGGGGCTATGGCTACACCTTC.

The rearrangement links TRBV5-1 to TRBJ1-1; D gene unclear. This CDR3 contains 15 residues. Germline V gene data show CDR1 as SGHRS and CDR2 as YFSETQ. The V end was cut by 0 bases, the J end by 4 bases, with 13 bases between. The CDR3 reads CASSLAEGRRTEAFF. The CDR3 bases are TGCGCCAGCAGCTTGGCCGAAGGGAGGCGCACTGAAGCTTTCTTT.

The V gene is TRBV7-9, the J gene TRBJ2-1; D unclear. Germline V lookup: CDR1 SEHNR, CDR2 FQNEAQ (reference sequence). CDR3 size: 13 residues. The V gene lost 0 bases and the J gene lost 8 bases, with 8 bases spanning the gap. This CDR3 is CASSLAASDEQFF. CDR3 sequence (DNA): TGTGCCAGCAGCTTAGCCGCAAGCGATGAGCAGTTCTTC.

The V gene is TRBV23-1, the J gene TRBJ2-1, with TRBD2 matching over 7 bases. TRBV23-1 is labeled an ORF, and its function is uncertain. CDR3 length: 12 amino acids. The trim removed 7 bases at V and 7 bases at J, leaving 4 bases unmatched. In nucleotides, the CDR3 is TGCGCCAGCACGGGGGGTAGGAATGAGCAGTTCTTC. Residues: CASTGGRNEQFF.

This clone was counted once. The V and J genes are TRBV6-5 and TRBJ2-2, with D possibly TRBD2 on 5 matching bases. Germline assignment: CDR1 MNHEY and CDR2 SVGAGI. V lost 7 bases, J lost 1 base, and 10 bases lay in between. This CDR3 spans 14 amino acids. DNA of the CDR3: TGTGCCAGCAAGGGAGCAGTGAACACCGGGGAGCTGTTTTTT. It encodes CASKGAVNTGELFF.

The chain links TRBV5-4 to TRBJ1-2; no firm D call. The germline gives CDR1 SGHNT, CDR2 YYREEE (reference sequence). The CDR3 length is 13 residues. V was cut by 3 bases and J by 7 bases, with 13 bases left in between. In nucleotides, the CDR3 is TGTGCCAGCAGCTCCCGGGGTGGCTCTGGCTACACCTTC. It codes for CASSSRGGSGYTF.